Each of the 31 T cell receptor beta chains below was sequenced from the same sample in a study of T cells in tuberculosis. TCRdb's table, derived via immunoSEQ multiplex PCR, lists solely in-frame clones and lacks some. The sample lists about 38,000 clones; approximately 93% were seen once. Time point given: new active TB diagnosis, blood taken before or within 7 days of starting treatment. The sample here was PBMCs, taken at tuberculosis diagnosis. These receptors all come from an adult with tuberculosis.

The chain links TRBV5-1 to TRBJ2-7, with 7 nucleotides matching TRBD2. J lost 2 bases, V lost 1 base, and 15 bases had no gene match. CDR1 and CDR2 from the germline V gene are SGHRS and YFSETQ. This CDR3 region has 18 residues. The CDR3 bases are TGCGCCAGCAGCTTGACCCCCCCGGCTAGCGGTGACACCTACGAGCAGTACTTC. It codes for CASSLTPPASGDTYEQYF.

This rearrangement joins TRBV6-5 to TRBJ1-2, with D possibly TRBD1 on 5 matching bases. V was clipped by 4 bases and J by 4 bases, with 7 bases between them. This CDR3 is 12 amino acids long. CDR1 and CDR2 (germline): MNHEY, SVGAGI. This CDR3 reads CASSWGGYGYTF. CDR3 sequence (DNA): TGTGCCAGCAGTTGGGGGGGCTATGGCTACACCTTC.

This chain uses TRBV5-1 with TRBJ1-2; the D gene is possibly TRBD1 (6 bases). Deletions cut 3 bases from V and 4 bases from J, with 28 bases between. The CDR3 totals 19 residues. Germline values: CDR1 SGHRS, CDR2 YFSETQ. The CDR3 here is CASSSTTLPDRPASYGYTF. The CDR3 nucleotides are TGCGCCAGCAGCTCAACCACGTTACCGGACAGACCCGCAAGCTATGGCTACACCTTC.

The chain combines TRBV2 with TRBJ2-7; 11 positions agree with TRBD1. Trimming at V came to 3 bases and at J to 5 bases, leaving 9 bases not matched to a gene. Per the germline V gene, CDR1 is SNHLY and CDR2 is FYNNEI. The CDR3 runs to 16 residues. The CDR3, as DNA: TGTGCCAGCAGTGATAATCGCCGGACAGGGGGCAACGAGCAGTACTTC. This gives the protein CASSDNRRTGGNEQYF.

This clone was found once. The chain uses TRBV27 and TRBJ2-2, with TRBD1 identical over 7 bases. Trimming took 6 bases from V and 6 from J; bases not matched to a gene: 7. CDR1 and CDR2 from the germline V gene are MNHEY and SMNVEV (reference sequence). This CDR3 spans 14 amino acids. The CDR3 region has the DNA TGTGCCAGCAGCCCCGGGACAGAGCCCGGGGAGCTGTTTTTT. The encoded protein is CASSPGTEPGELFF.

J is TRBJ2-7 and V is TRBV11-2; unclear D gene. V shed 1 base and J shed 0 bases, with 10 bases lying between them. CDR3 size: 15 residues. The V gene's germline CDR1 is SGHAT and CDR2 FQNNGV. The CDR3 sequence: CASSLVTGNSYEQYF. CDR3 nucleotides: TGTGCCAGCAGCTTAGTAACCGGTAACTCCTACGAGCAGTACTTC.

This clone was seen a single time. J is TRBJ1-5 and V is TRBV19, with 8 nucleotides matching TRBD1. CDR3 length: 16 residues. Germline V gene sequence: CDR1 LNHDA, CDR2 SQIVND (reference sequence). V lost 10 bases and J lost 2; bases outside the gene matches: 13. CDR3: CATSRTGTQGNQPQHF. CDR3 DNA: TGTGCCACCAGTAGGACAGGGACGCAGGGCAATCAGCCCCAGCATTTT.

This clone was counted a single time. This rearrangement joins TRBV29-1 to TRBJ2-3; 8 nucleotides line up with TRBD1. This CDR3 has 16 amino acids. CDR1 SQVTM and CDR2 ANQGSEA come from the germline V gene. Unmatched junction bases numbered 11, after V lost 6 bases and J lost 0 bases. The CDR3 bases are TGCAGCGTAGAACCGGGACAGGAGGCTAGCACAGATACGCAGTATTTT. Its protein product is CSVEPGQEASTDTQYF.

The gene calls are TRBV9 and TRBJ1-3; D unclear. The V gene's germline CDR1 is SGDLS and CDR2 YYNGEE. The CDR3 has 14 amino acids. V was pared by 0 bases and J by 0 bases, with 4 bases between. The CDR3 region is CASSVASSGNTIYF. CDR3 bases: TGTGCCAGCAGCGTAGCGTCCTCTGGAAACACCATATATTTT. Combining the CDR3 with reference TRBV9 and TRBJ1-3 gives the whole variable domain DSGVTQTPKHLITATGQRVTLRCSPRSGDLSVYWYQQSLDQGLQFLIQYYNGEERAKGNILERFSAQQFPDLHSELNLSSLELGDSALYFCASSVASSGNTIYFGEGSWLTVV.

The chain is built from TRBV28 and TRBJ1-2; possibly TRBD1 for D (6 bases). The V gene lost 6 bases and the J gene lost 1 base, with 18 bases spanning the gap. The CDR3 contains 16 residues. CDR1 is MDHEN and CDR2 is SYDVKM in the germline V gene. The CDR3 sequence: CASSGSRGQDNYGYTF. DNA of the CDR3: TGTGCCAGCAGCGGGTCGCGGGGGCAGGATAACTATGGCTACACCTTC.

Here the CDR3 reads CASSLGGFAEAFF. The CDR3 DNA follows: TGTGCCAGCAGTTTGGGGGGTTTCGCTGAAGCTTTCTTT. The J gene is TRBJ1-1, the V gene TRBV28; the D gene is possibly TRBD1 (5 bases). Germline values: CDR1 MDHEN, CDR2 SYDVKM. CDR3 length equals 13 residues. The V and J ends lost 3 bases and 6 bases respectively, with 11 bases between them.

This chain joins TRBV6-4 and TRBJ2-5, with 7 bases fitting TRBD2. Germline loops: CDR1 MRHNA, CDR2 SNTAGT. Trimming at V came to 6 bases and at J to 0 bases, leaving 4 bases not matched to a gene. The CDR3 contains 14 residues. CDR3 sequence (DNA): TGTGCCAGCAGCCCACGGGGGGACCAAGAGACCCAGTACTTC. Residues: CASSPRGDQETQYF.

The chain joins TRBV13 to TRBJ1-2, with D perhaps matching TRBD1 (5 bases). Trimming stripped 3 bases from V and 4 bases from J, with 9 bases between. CDR1 is PRHDT and CDR2 is FYEKMQ in the germline V gene (reference sequence). The CDR3 spans 13 residues. CDR3 loop: CASSLGQGYGYTF. DNA of the CDR3: TGTGCCAGCAGCTTGGGGCAGGGCTATGGCTACACCTTC. Looking up the rest from reference TRBV13 and TRBJ1-2 gives the full variable domain: AAGVIQSPRHLIKEKRETATLKCYPIPRHDTVYWYQQGPGQDPQFLISFYEKMQSDKGSIPDRFSAQQFSDYHSELNMSSLELGDSALYFCASSLGQGYGYTFGSGTRLTVV.

This chain joins TRBV6-5 and TRBJ2-7; TRBD1 is a possible D gene (6 bases). The germline V and J ends were trimmed by 5 bases and 6 bases, with 8 bases remaining between them. This CDR3 contains 11 residues. Per germline, CDR1 MNHEY and CDR2 SVGAGI. The CDR3: CASSTGPEQYF. The CDR3 nucleotides read TGTGCCAGCAGTACAGGGCCCGAGCAGTACTTC.

The gene calls are TRBV5-7 and TRBJ1-1; 11 bases match TRBD1. TRBV5-7 carries the ORF label, with uncertain function. Trimming at V came to 3 bases and at J to 0 bases, leaving 7 bases not matched to a gene. This CDR3 spans 17 amino acids. The CDR3 nucleotides are TGTGCCAGCAGCTGCCGGGACAGGGGGACTGTGAACACTGAAGCTTTCTTT. Translating gives CASSCRDRGTVNTEAFF.

The rearrangement links TRBV5-1 to TRBJ2-7; 9 bases are a match to TRBD1. CDR1 SGHRS and CDR2 YFSETQ come from the germline V gene. The CDR3 is 18 residues long. J gave up 2 bases and V 5 bases, and 17 bases lay outside the gene matches. The chain's CDR3 is CASRLRTGAISNTYEQYF. As DNA, the CDR3 is TGCGCCAGCAGGTTACGGACAGGGGCAATATCCAATACCTACGAGCAGTACTTC.

The rearrangement links TRBV19 to TRBJ1-5; 9 nucleotides line up with TRBD1. The ends lost 3 bases at V and 9 bases at J; junction bases unmatched: 15. This CDR3 is built from 17 residues. The germline gives CDR1 LNHDA, CDR2 SQIVND (reference sequence). CDR3 nucleotide sequence: TGTGCCAGTAGTATTTCTGTAGGGACAGGGAAGTTTCGGCCCCAGCATTTT. Translated: CASSISVGTGKFRPQHF. Combining the CDR3 with reference TRBV19 and TRBJ1-5 gives the whole variable domain DGGITQSPKYLFRKEGQNVTLSCEQNLNHDAMYWYRQDPGQGLRLIYYSQIVNDFQKGDIAEGYSVSREKKESFPLTVTSAQKNPTAFYLCASSISVGTGKFRPQHFGDGTRLSIL.

In this sample, this clone turned up once. The chain couples TRBV9 to TRBJ1-2, with D possibly TRBD1 on 6 matching bases. This CDR3 region has 13 residues. V lost 5 bases to trimming and J lost 8 bases, with 16 bases between them. Germline CDR1 SGDLS, CDR2 YYNGEE. The CDR3: CASRGTGQGGYTF. The CDR3, as DNA: TGTGCCAGCAGGGGAACAGGGCAGGGGGGCTACACCTTC.

The chain has TRBV6-5 and TRBJ1-1; TRBD1 might be the D (6 bases). CDR3 length: 14 residues. The germline V gene encodes CDR1 MNHEY and CDR2 SVGAGI. Trimming cost V 6 bases and J 4 bases, with 15 bases left between them. CDR3 nucleotides: TGTGCCAGCAGACCACAGGGAGGGAGCACTGAAGCTTTCTTT. Amino acids: CASRPQGGSTEAFF.

This clone appeared a single time. The chain has TRBV27 and TRBJ1-1; 8 bases are shared with TRBD1. Trimming at V came to 6 bases and at J to 2 bases, leaving 11 bases not matched to a gene. The germline V gene encodes CDR1 MNHEY and CDR2 SMNVEV (reference sequence). The CDR3 consists of 16 residues. The CDR3 DNA follows: TGTGCCAGCAGGGAACACCAAGGACAGGGAAACACTGAAGCTTTCTTT. This gives the protein CASREHQGQGNTEAFF.

The gene calls are TRBV27 and TRBJ1-6, with D possibly TRBD1 on 6 matching bases. Trimming took off 7 bases at V and 5 bases at J, with 18 bases between the two ends. The CDR3 is 16 residues long. CDR1 is MNHEY, CDR2 SMNVEV, per germline (reference sequence). In DNA form, the CDR3 reads TGTGCCAGCACCCTAGGGGTGCAGGGGCATAATTCACCCCTCCACTTT. It is translated as CASTLGVQGHNSPLHF.

The chain combines TRBV6-5 with TRBJ1-1, with a weak D call TRBD1 (6 bases). This CDR3 is built from 15 residues. V lost 4 bases and J lost 5, with 17 bases in between. CDR1 is MNHEY, CDR2 SVGAGI, per germline. The CDR3 loop is CASSWGHRDRTEAFF. The CDR3 DNA follows: TGTGCCAGCAGTTGGGGCCACAGGGATCGGACTGAAGCTTTCTTT.

The V call is TRBV6-5, the J call TRBJ2-7, with a weak D call TRBD1 (5 bases). This CDR3 is built from 16 residues. The germline CDR1 and CDR2 sequences are MNHEY and SVGAGI. Trimming removed 2 bases at V and 7 bases at J, with 21 bases between. The CDR3 region has the DNA TGTGCCAGCAGTTACCAAAGGGGCAGTCCTTTGGCGGAGCAGTACTTC. It specifies CASSYQRGSPLAEQYF.

V gene TRBV7-7 combines with J gene TRBJ2-1; D may be TRBD1 (6 bases). The CDR3 runs 15 residues. The ends were cut back, 3 bases at V and 6 bases at J, with 15 bases in the middle. Looked up from germline, CDR1 is SSHAT and CDR2 is FNYEAQ (reference sequence). The CDR3 nucleotides are TGTGCCAGCAGCTTTCAACAGGGTGGTGTCAATGAGCAGTTCTTC. It translates to CASSFQQGGVNEQFF.

The chain carries TRBV15 and TRBJ1-1; weak D call: TRBD1 (6 bases). The germline V and J ends were trimmed by 1 base and 10 bases, with 16 bases remaining between them. Looked up from germline, CDR1 is LNHNV and CDR2 is YYDKDF (reference sequence). The CDR3 length is 14 residues. The CDR3 loop reads CATSRAAGANGAFF. The CDR3 region has the DNA TGTGCCACCAGCAGAGCTGCGGGGGCAAACGGAGCTTTCTTT.

This clone was observed once. V usage is TRBV2 and J usage is TRBJ1-2, with 7 bases fitting TRBD1. V trimming: 6 bases; J trimming: 0 bases; junction bases outside the gene matches: 7. CDR1 SNHLY and CDR2 FYNNEI come from the germline V gene. This CDR3 is 15 amino acids long. CDR3 sequence: CASRGGDSSNYGYTF. CDR3 sequence (DNA): TGTGCCAGCAGGGGCGGGGACAGCTCTAACTATGGCTACACCTTC.

The chain employs TRBV7-2 and TRBJ1-5; D remains unclear. There are 16 residues in the CDR3. With 2 bases removed from V and 0 bases from J, the gap between germline ends came to 11 bases. Germline V lookup: CDR1 SGHTA, CDR2 FQGNSA. The CDR3 DNA is TGTGCCAGCAGCTTATCTACTCTGAGTAGCAATCAGCCCCAGCATTTT. Amino acid sequence: CASSLSTLSSNQPQHF.

V is TRBV7-2 and J is TRBJ1-1; tentative D call: TRBD1 (5 bases). Germline V gene lookup returns CDR1 SGHTA and CDR2 FQGNSA. V dropped 5 bases and J dropped 1 base, with 8 bases sitting between them. This CDR3 region has 13 residues. CDR3 sequence (DNA): TGTGCCAGCAGCCTACAGGAGAACACTGAAGCTTTCTTT. Translating gives CASSLQENTEAFF.

The chain has TRBV10-3 and TRBJ2-2; 15 positions match TRBD2. Germline CDR1 reads ENHRY; CDR2 reads SYGVKD. This CDR3 is 17 amino acids long. V dropped 5 bases and J dropped 4; count of bases not matched to a gene: 5. The DNA of the CDR3 is TGTGCCATCAGTCCGGGACTAGCGGGGGGTTCCACCGGGGAGCTGTTTTTT. Translated: CAISPGLAGGSTGELFF.

CDR3 sequence: CASSVGQTNTGELFF. As DNA, the CDR3 is TGCGCCAGCAGCGTGGGACAGACAAACACCGGGGAGCTGTTTTTT. The chain has TRBV5-1 and TRBJ2-2, with TRBD1 matching over 7 bases. Germline-derived CDR1 and CDR2 are SGHRS and YFSETQ. This CDR3 region has 15 residues. The ends lost 4 bases at V and 2 bases at J; junction bases unmatched: 5. Complete variable domain (other parts from reference TRBV5-1 and TRBJ2-2): KAGVTQTPRYLIKTRGQQVTLSCSPISGHRSVSWYQQTPGQGLQFLFEYFSETQRNKGNFPGRFSGRQFSNSRSEMNVSTLELGDSALYLCASSVGQTNTGELFFGEGSRLTVL.

The genes are TRBV19 and TRBJ1-3, with a tentative D call TRBD1 (5 bases). The CDR3 consists of 14 residues. Germline CDR1 is LNHDA and CDR2 is SQIVND (reference sequence). Trimming removed 8 bases from V and 0 bases from J, with 11 bases in between. As DNA, the CDR3 is TGTGCCAGTTCTGACAGACACTCTGGAAACACCATATATTTT. This sequence encodes CASSDRHSGNTIYF.